This T cell receptor (beta chain) was obtained from a study of blood T cell repertoires in COVID-19. Only in-frame clones appear in the TCRdb table, and some are missing; sequencing was by immunoSEQ multiplex PCR. The sample lists some 200,000 clones, around 82% occurring once. The CDR3 contains 13 residues. V was trimmed by 10 bases and J by 4 bases, leaving 13 bases between them. CDR1 is LNHDA and CDR2 is SQIVND in the germline V gene (reference sequence). Sequencing used peripheral blood. The receptor comes from a woman aged 40 to 50 with acute or convalescent COVID-19. The chain uses TRBV19 and TRBJ1-4; maybe TRBD1 (5 bases). As DNA, the CDR3 is TGTGCCACCGGGGGGGACTTTAATGAAAAACTGTTTTTT. This codes for CATGGDFNEKLFF.